These 7 T cell receptor beta chains share one sample of origin, sequenced in a study of T cell responses to AZD1222 COVID-19 vaccine. Assay used: immunoSEQ multiplex PCR; TCRdb lists only in-frame clones, some missing. The table lists 200,000 to 250,000 clones, about 93% of them singletons, with about 1% in the top ten. Sequenced material: peripheral blood, taken on day 0 of MenACWY control vaccination. Receptors were obtained from an adult in good health.

This chain joins TRBV27 and TRBJ2-3; D is ambiguous. CDR3 size: 14 residues. The germline gives CDR1 MNHEY, CDR2 SMNVEV (reference sequence). V was clipped by 6 bases and J by 3 bases, with 13 bases between them. CDR3 sequence (DNA): TGTGCCAGCAGCCTGTCGGCTCTGACAGATACGCAGTATTTT. Translation gives CASSLSALTDTQYF.

The rearrangement joins TRBV16 to TRBJ1-4; 8 bases are shared with TRBD1. Germline-derived CDR1 and CDR2 are KGHSY and FQNENV. The CDR3 consists of 14 residues. V was pared by 5 bases and J by 6 bases, with 5 bases of the junction left unmatched. This CDR3 is CASSYRQGHEKLFF. The CDR3 DNA sequence: TGTGCCAGCAGCTACCGACAGGGGCATGAAAAACTGTTTTTT.

The rearrangement links TRBV6-2 or TRBV6-3 to TRBJ1-5; no clear D. Trimming left V 2 bases short and J 3 bases short, with 8 bases between. Germline V gene data show CDR1 as MNHEY and CDR2 as SVGEGT. The CDR3 consists of 14 residues. DNA for the CDR3: TGTGCCAGCAGTTACGCGGGGAACAATCAGCCCCAGCATTTT. This sequence encodes CASSYAGNNQPQHF.

The chain uses TRBV5-1 and TRBJ1-5, with a tentative D call TRBD1 (6 bases). Trimming took 6 bases from V and 5 from J, leaving 24 bases between them. This CDR3 is built from 17 residues. Germline assignment: CDR1 SGHRS and CDR2 YFSETQ. The CDR3 DNA is TGCGCCAGCACCCGAGGGGAGTTACAGGGCGGTCATCAGCCCCAGCATTTT. It specifies CASTRGELQGGHQPQHF. The full variable domain, rest sourced from reference TRBV5-1 and TRBJ1-5, is KAGVTQTPRYLIKTRGQQVTLSCSPISGHRSVSWYQQTPGQGLQFLFEYFSETQRNKGNFPGRFSGRQFSNSRSEMNVSTLELGDSALYLCASTRGELQGGHQPQHFGDGTRLSIL.

The gene calls are TRBV6-2 or TRBV6-3 and TRBJ1-1, with TRBD1 as a possible D gene (5 bases). Trimming stripped 3 bases from V and 3 bases from J, with 11 bases between. CDR1 MNHEY and CDR2 SVGEGT come from the germline V gene. The length of the CDR3 is 14 residues. The chain's CDR3 is CASSYRGVHTEAFF. The CDR3 DNA follows: TGTGCCAGCAGTTATCGGGGGGTCCACACTGAAGCTTTCTTT.

The genes are TRBV19 and TRBJ1-6; D not certain. Trimming cost V 5 bases and J 10 bases, with 9 bases left between them. There are 12 residues in the CDR3. Germline V CDR1 and CDR2: LNHDA, SQIVND (reference sequence). Here the CDR3 reads CASSAERSPLHF. The DNA for the CDR3 is TGTGCCAGTAGTGCGGAACGCTCACCCCTCCACTTT.

V gene TRBV7-6 combines with J gene TRBJ1-1; D is uncertain. The V and J ends lost 0 bases and 11 bases respectively, with 10 bases between them. The CDR3 has 12 amino acids. Germline V gene sequence: CDR1 SGHVS, CDR2 FNYEAQ. The CDR3 region has the DNA TGTGCCAGCAGCTTAGCCTCCGGGTCCGCTTTCTTT. It specifies CASSLASGSAFF.